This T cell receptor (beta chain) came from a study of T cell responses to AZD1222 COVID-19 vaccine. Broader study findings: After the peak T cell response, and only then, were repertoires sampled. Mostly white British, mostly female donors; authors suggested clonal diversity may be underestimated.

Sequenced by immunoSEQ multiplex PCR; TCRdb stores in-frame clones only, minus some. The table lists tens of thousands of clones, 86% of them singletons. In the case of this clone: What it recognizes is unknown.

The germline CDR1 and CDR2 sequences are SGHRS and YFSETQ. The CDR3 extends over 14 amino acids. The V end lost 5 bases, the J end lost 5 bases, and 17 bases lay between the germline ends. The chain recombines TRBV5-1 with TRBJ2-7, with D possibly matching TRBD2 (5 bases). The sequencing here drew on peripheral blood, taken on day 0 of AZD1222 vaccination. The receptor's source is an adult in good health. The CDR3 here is CASRRGISMDEQYF. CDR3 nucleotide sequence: TGCGCCAGCAGACGAGGGATCTCGATGGACGAGCAGTACTTC.